What follows are 27 T cell receptor beta chains derived from one specimen sequenced in a study of cytomegalovirus exposure and HLA in healthy donors. TCRdb keeps only in-frame clones here, not all; method: immunoSEQ multiplex PCR. This table holds 110,000 or so clones, 88% found once. The source material was PBMCs. Receptors were obtained from a man younger than 35 in good health and CMV-seronegative.

The chain has TRBV30 and TRBJ2-7, with D maybe TRBD2 (5 bases). From germline, CDR1 is GTSNPN and CDR2 SVGIG (reference sequence). This CDR3 is built from 12 residues. Trimming stripped 3 bases from V and 6 bases from J, with 12 bases between. CDR3 loop: CAWSKYGVEQYF. The CDR3 DNA sequence: TGTGCCTGGAGCAAATACGGGGTCGAGCAGTACTTC.

The chain combines TRBV30 with TRBJ1-3, with unresolved D. Trimming took 5 bases from V and 4 from J, leaving 3 bases between them. This CDR3 has 10 amino acids. Germline-derived CDR1 and CDR2 are GTSNPN and SVGIG (reference sequence). The CDR3 sequence is CAWLGNTIYF. The DNA of the CDR3 is TGTGCCTGGCTGGGAAACACCATATATTTT.

This chain links TRBV4-1 with TRBJ1-5; D may be TRBD1 (5 bases). The CDR3 has 17 residues. V shed 1 base and J shed 4 bases, with 17 bases lying between them. Germline V gene sequence: CDR1 MGHRA, CDR2 YSYEKL. DNA for the CDR3: TGCGCCAGCAGCCAAGCAGGGTTTTATACCCCGAATCAGCCCCAGCATTTT. It yields the protein CASSQAGFYTPNQPQHF.

The V gene is TRBV9, the J gene TRBJ2-3; perhaps TRBD2 as D (6 bases). Germline V gives CDR1 SGDLS, CDR2 YYNGEE. The CDR3 loop spans 17 amino acids. Trimming pared 0 bases from V and 2 bases from J, leaving 16 bases between. CDR3 nucleotides: TGTGCCAGCAGCGTAGGAATAGCGGAGTCCCCCACAGATACGCAGTATTTT. This codes for CASSVGIAESPTDTQYF.

The chain combines TRBV5-6 with TRBJ1-1; tentatively, D is TRBD1 (5 bases). Between the trimmed V and J ends, which lost 5 bases and 0 bases, there was a span of 11 bases. Germline V gene lookup returns CDR1 SGHDT and CDR2 YYEEEE. The CDR3 is 14 amino acids. CDR3 in amino acids: CASSYDRLNTEAFF. The DNA of the CDR3 is TGTGCCAGCAGTTATGACAGACTGAACACTGAAGCTTTCTTT.

This clone was seen a single time. V is TRBV4-1 and J is TRBJ2-1; 8 nucleotides agree with TRBD1. There are 17 residues in the CDR3. The V segment lost 3 bases and the J segment 1 base; nucleotides outside the gene matches: 8. Germline CDR1 reads MGHRA; CDR2 reads YSYEKL. CDR3 loop: CASSQVEQGVSYNEQFF. For the CDR3, the DNA is TGCGCCAGCAGCCAGGTCGAACAGGGGGTTTCCTACAATGAGCAGTTCTTC.

V and J are TRBV4-3 and TRBJ1-1, with D possibly matching TRBD1 (6 bases). V dropped 0 bases and J dropped 2 bases, with 10 bases sitting between them. The germline V gene has CDR1 LGHNA and CDR2 YSLEER. The CDR3 is 15 amino acids. CDR3 sequence: CASSQELGANTEAFF. In nucleotides, the CDR3 is TGCGCCAGCAGCCAAGAGTTGGGGGCCAACACTGAAGCTTTCTTT.

The rearrangement uses TRBV7-9 and TRBJ2-7, with TRBD2 identical over 8 bases. Germline V gene sequence: CDR1 SEHNR, CDR2 FQNEAQ (reference sequence). J was trimmed by 6 bases and V by 5 bases; bases with no gene match: 12. This CDR3 is 15 amino acids long. For the CDR3, the DNA is TGTGCCAGCAGCCCACCGGAGGGACTAGAACTCGAGCAGTACTTC. Encoded protein: CASSPPEGLELEQYF.

The J gene is TRBJ2-2, the V gene TRBV5-4; TRBD2 matches 16 bases. This CDR3 region has 19 residues. CDR1 and CDR2 (germline): SGHNT, YYREEE (reference sequence). Trimming cost V 4 bases and J 0 bases; bases outside gene matches: 6. The CDR3 sequence is CASSEGLAGGLTNTGELFF. Written as DNA, the CDR3 is TGTGCCAGCAGCGAGGGACTAGCGGGAGGGCTAACGAACACCGGGGAGCTGTTTTTT.

CDR3 amino acids: CAISGDRLTHEQYF. The CDR3 region has the DNA TGTGCCATCAGTGGCGACAGGCTGACACACGAGCAGTACTTC. The V call is TRBV10-3, the J call TRBJ2-7; a possible D gene is TRBD1 (6 bases). Trimming cost V 4 bases and J 5 bases, with 15 bases left between them. Per germline, CDR1 ENHRY and CDR2 SYGVKD. This CDR3 is 14 amino acids long.

The gene calls are TRBV29-1 and TRBJ2-7, with 9 bases aligning to TRBD2. Trimming took 6 bases from V and 3 from J; bases not matched to a gene: 12. The CDR3 contains 15 residues. Germline V lookup: CDR1 SQVTM, CDR2 ANQGSEA. The CDR3 spells CSVKVLAGANYEQYF. CDR3 DNA: TGCAGCGTGAAGGTTTTAGCGGGAGCGAACTACGAGCAGTACTTC.

This clone has a handful of counts. The chain has TRBV28 and TRBJ1-2; D ambiguous. The V end was cut by 3 bases, the J end by 4 bases, with 6 bases between. The CDR3 has 12 residues. The germline gives CDR1 MDHEN, CDR2 SYDVKM. CDR3 coding DNA: TGTGCCAGCAGTTTTGGGCCCTATGGCTACACCTTC. Translated, it gives CASSFGPYGYTF.

The chain recombines TRBV19 with TRBJ1-4; D not resolved. The germline V and J ends were trimmed by 4 bases and 3 bases, with 9 bases remaining between them. The CDR3 has 14 amino acids. Germline lookup yields CDR1 LNHDA and CDR2 SQIVND (reference sequence). The CDR3, as DNA: TGTGCCAGTAGTAAATGGGGAGCTAATGAAAAACTGTTTTTT. It codes for CASSKWGANEKLFF.

This clone was found a few times. The gene calls are TRBV5-1 and TRBJ1-5; TRBD1 is a possible D gene (6 bases). The CDR3 extends over 15 amino acids. V lost 2 bases, J lost 2 bases, and 11 bases lay in between. The V gene's germline CDR1 is SGHRS and CDR2 YFSETQ. The CDR3 spells CASSLTGSGNQPQHF. The CDR3 DNA follows: TGCGCCAGCAGCTTAACAGGGTCTGGCAATCAGCCCCAGCATTTT. Filled out from reference TRBV5-1 and TRBJ1-5, the complete variable domain reads KAGVTQTPRYLIKTRGQQVTLSCSPISGHRSVSWYQQTPGQGLQFLFEYFSETQRNKGNFPGRFSGRQFSNSRSEMNVSTLELGDSALYLCASSLTGSGNQPQHFGDGTRLSIL.

The chain recombines TRBV19 with TRBJ1-3, with a weak D call TRBD1 (6 bases). The CDR3 is 17 amino acids. V lost 4 bases, J lost 0 bases, and 16 bases lay in between. Looked up from germline, CDR1 is LNHDA and CDR2 is SQIVND (reference sequence). The CDR3 DNA reads as TGTGCCAGTAGTACTCGCCGGGACACCTTCTCTGGAAACACCATATATTTT. It yields the protein CASSTRRDTFSGNTIYF.

This clone was observed once. The V call is TRBV5-1, the J call TRBJ2-5; TRBD2 matches 13 bases. This CDR3 is built from 16 residues. The germline CDR1 and CDR2 sequences are SGHRS and YFSETQ. Unmatched junction bases numbered 4, after V lost 0 bases and J lost 5 bases. The CDR3 DNA follows: TGCGCCAGCAGCTTGGTCGGGACTAGCGGGGTGGAGACCCAGTACTTC. Translated: CASSLVGTSGVETQYF.

V usage is TRBV28 and J usage is TRBJ1-4; 12 bases align to TRBD1. The V gene's germline CDR1 is MDHEN and CDR2 SYDVKM. With 1 base clipped from V and 8 bases from J, the junction kept 8 bases outside the gene matches. The CDR3 totals 17 residues. The CDR3 protein is CASSLLGQGAMGEKLFF. As DNA, the CDR3 is TGTGCCAGCAGTTTATTGGGACAGGGGGCTATGGGCGAAAAACTGTTTTTT.

CDR3 DNA sequence: TGTGCCAGCAGTATCACTAGCGGAGGAGTAACAGATACGCAGTATTTT. Protein sequence: CASSITSGGVTDTQYF. The J gene is TRBJ2-3, the V gene TRBV27; 8 bases are a match to TRBD2. CDR1 MNHEY and CDR2 SMNVEV come from the germline V gene (reference sequence). This CDR3 is built from 16 residues. The junction had 10 bases not matched to a gene; V was cut back by 5 bases and J by 3 bases.

The chain has TRBV5-1 and TRBJ2-5, with D possibly TRBD2 on 5 matching bases. Trimming stripped 1 base from V and 2 bases from J, with 9 bases between. The CDR3 length is 14 residues. From germline, CDR1 is SGHRS and CDR2 YFSETQ. The CDR3 is CASSLIQRQETQYF. CDR3 in DNA: TGCGCCAGCAGCTTGATCCAGCGGCAAGAGACCCAGTACTTC.

This sequence joins TRBV2 and TRBJ2-7; 7 bases agree with TRBD2. V was clipped by 4 bases and J by 6 bases; unmatched bases: 6. The CDR3 runs 13 residues. Germline V gene lookup returns CDR1 SNHLY and CDR2 FYNNEI. CDR3 amino acids: CASSGWTRSEQYF. Written as DNA, the CDR3 is TGTGCCAGCAGTGGATGGACTAGGTCCGAGCAGTACTTC.

This clone was seen a few times. The rearrangement uses TRBV18 and TRBJ1-1; TRBD1 aligns across 7 bases. Germline V gene lookup returns CDR1 KGHSH and CDR2 LQKENI. V shed 3 bases and J 0 bases; nucleotides not matched to a gene: 4. The CDR3 covers 15 residues. CDR3 protein: CASSPRDSMNTEAFF. CDR3 nucleotides: TGTGCCAGCTCACCCCGGGACAGCATGAACACTGAAGCTTTCTTT. Full variable domain (rest looked up from reference TRBV18 and TRBJ1-1): NAGVMQNPRHLVRRRGQEARLRCSPMKGHSHVYWYRQLPEEGLKFMVYLQKENIIDESGMPKERFSAEFPKEGPSILRIQQVVRGDSAAYFCASSPRDSMNTEAFFGQGTRLTVV.

This chain connects TRBV2 to TRBJ2-3; 10 positions agree with TRBD2. This CDR3 has 18 residues. V lost 6 bases and J lost 1; bases outside the gene matches: 13. Per the germline V gene, CDR1 is SNHLY and CDR2 is FYNNEI. The CDR3 is CASRAIKGLASGTDTQYF. The CDR3 bases are TGTGCCAGCAGGGCGATCAAGGGACTAGCGAGCGGCACAGATACGCAGTATTTT.

This rearrangement joins TRBV29-1 to TRBJ1-1, with D hard to call. The germline V and J ends were trimmed by 6 bases and 2 bases, with 16 bases remaining between them. This CDR3 region has 14 residues. Germline CDR1 and CDR2: SQVTM and ANQGSEA. CDR3 in amino acids: CSVKQKILNTEAFF. The CDR3 DNA reads as TGCAGCGTGAAACAGAAGATATTAAACACTGAAGCTTTCTTT.

V gene TRBV18 combines with J gene TRBJ2-5, with 10 bases aligning to TRBD2. Germline V gene data show CDR1 as KGHSH and CDR2 as LQKENI. Germline trimming cut 5 bases from V and 5 bases from J; bases unmatched to any gene: 5. The CDR3 has 14 residues. As DNA, the CDR3 is TGTGCCAGCTCAACTCAGCGGGAGGGTGAGACCCAGTACTTC. Its protein product is CASSTQREGETQYF.

The chain couples TRBV18 to TRBJ1-2; D may be TRBD1 (6 bases). The CDR3 is 14 amino acids. The germline CDR1 and CDR2 sequences are KGHSH and LQKENI. Trimming took 3 bases from V and 4 from J, leaving 12 bases between them. The CDR3 reads CASSPGQNFYGYTF. The CDR3 DNA reads TGTGCCAGCTCACCGGGACAAAACTTCTATGGCTACACCTTC.

This clone was counted between two and nine times. The chain combines TRBV11-3 with TRBJ2-3; 9 nucleotides match TRBD2. The length of the CDR3 is 17 residues. With V trimmed by 5 bases and J by 2 bases, 11 bases remained unmatched. Germline V lookup: CDR1 SGHNT, CDR2 YENEEA. The CDR3 DNA reads TGTGCCAGCAGCGGGTCGACTAGCGGATACTACACAGATACGCAGTATTTT. Translating it yields CASSGSTSGYYTDTQYF.

The CDR3 nucleotides read TGCGCCAGCAGCCCCAATAACCCACAGGAGCAGTTCTTC. Protein sequence: CASSPNNPQEQFF. The V gene is TRBV5-1, the J gene TRBJ2-1; D remains ambiguous. Deletions cut 4 bases from V and 10 bases from J, with 15 bases between. Germline V gene sequence: CDR1 SGHRS, CDR2 YFSETQ. The CDR3 covers 13 residues. The complete variable domain, with remaining parts taken from reference TRBV5-1 and TRBJ2-1, reads KAGVTQTPRYLIKTRGQQVTLSCSPISGHRSVSWYQQTPGQGLQFLFEYFSETQRNKGNFPGRFSGRQFSNSRSEMNVSTLELGDSALYLCASSPNNPQEQFFGPGTRLTVL.